This TCR beta chain was sequenced in a study of blood T cell repertoires in COVID-19. This CDR3 contains 17 residues. Germline-derived CDR1 and CDR2 are LNHDA and SQIVND (reference sequence). Trimming cost V 3 bases and J 0 bases, with 15 bases left between them. Sequencing was performed with immunoSEQ multiplex PCR; in TCRdb, only in-frame clones are kept and a portion is missing. The sample has some 230,000 clones, around 85% seen once. The chain recombines TRBV19 with TRBJ1-3; the D gene is possibly TRBD1 (5 bases). The receptor was isolated from a woman aged 40 to 50 with acute COVID-19. The sample was PBMCs or T cells enriched from blood (not recorded which). The CDR3 here is CASSIRTGGRSGNTIYF. CDR3 sequence (DNA): TGTGCCAGTAGTATTCGTACAGGAGGGCGCTCTGGAAACACCATATATTTT.